The 20 T cell receptor beta chains listed next were all sequenced from one sample in a study of blood T cell repertoires in COVID-19. TCRdb keeps only in-frame clones here, not all; method: immunoSEQ multiplex PCR. The sample has roughly 59,000 clones; about 85% are singletons. Sequences were obtained from peripheral blood. Receptor source: a woman of 80 years or more with acute or convalescent COVID-19.

This clone has more than one count but fewer than ten. CDR3: CASSSDKSYEQYF. The CDR3 region has the DNA TGTGCCAGCAGTTCGGACAAATCCTACGAGCAGTACTTC. The V and J genes are TRBV2 and TRBJ2-7; TRBD1 might be the D (5 bases). V lost 5 bases, J lost 1 base, and 9 bases lay in between. The germline V gene has CDR1 SNHLY and CDR2 FYNNEI. This CDR3 is built from 13 residues. The variable domain in full, with the rest retrieved from reference TRBV2 and TRBJ2-7, is EPEVTQTPSHQVTQMGQEVILRCVPISNHLYFYWYRQILGQKVEFLVSFYNNEISEKSEIFDDQFSVERPDGSNFTLKIRSTKLEDSAMYFCASSSDKSYEQYFGPGTRLTVT.

The chain recombines TRBV19 with TRBJ2-3, with 14 nucleotides matching TRBD2. Germline V gives CDR1 LNHDA, CDR2 SQIVND (reference sequence). The CDR3 has 15 residues. Trimming cost V 3 bases and J 5 bases; bases outside gene matches: 1. DNA of the CDR3: TGTGCCAGTAGTATGACTAGCGGGGGGGTAGATACGCAGTATTTT. The encoded protein is CASSMTSGGVDTQYF.

V usage is TRBV4-1 and J usage is TRBJ2-7; D might be TRBD1 (5 bases). The V end was cut by 4 bases, the J end by 1 base, with 11 bases between. There are 14 residues in the CDR3. Looked up from germline, CDR1 is MGHRA and CDR2 is YSYEKL. CDR3 coding DNA: TGCGCCAGCAGCCCTATAGACAGTTCCTACGAGCAGTACTTC. This gives the protein CASSPIDSSYEQYF.

This sequence joins TRBV6-5 and TRBJ2-3, with D possibly being TRBD2 (6 bases). Germline V gene lookup returns CDR1 MNHEY and CDR2 SVGAGI. V was shortened by 4 bases and J by 6 bases, with 14 bases between the two germline ends. There are 14 residues in the CDR3. The CDR3 DNA reads as TGTGCCAGCAGTTTCGGACTAAATCCCGATACGCAGTATTTT. Protein: CASSFGLNPDTQYF.

The chain joins TRBV28 to TRBJ2-2; TRBD2 matches at 8 bases. With V trimmed by 6 bases and J by 6 bases, 12 bases remained unmatched. The CDR3 sequence is 16 residues long. The V gene's germline CDR1 is MDHEN and CDR2 SYDVKM. The CDR3 DNA is TGTGCCAGCAGCCCACTCGGACTAGCAGGAGCCGGGGAGCTGTTTTTT. Residues: CASSPLGLAGAGELFF. Full variable domain (missing parts from reference TRBV28 and TRBJ2-2): DVKVTQSSRYLVKRTGEKVFLECVQDMDHENMFWYRQDPGLGLRLIYFSYDVKMKEKGDIPEGYSVSREKKERFSLILESASTNQTSMYLCASSPLGLAGAGELFFGEGSRLTVL.

The chain joins TRBV28 to TRBJ2-3, with D maybe TRBD2 (6 bases). V was cut by 6 bases and J by 5 bases, with 15 bases left in between. Germline lookup yields CDR1 MDHEN and CDR2 SYDVKM. This CDR3 is built from 14 residues. CDR3 nucleotide sequence: TGTGCCAGCAGGGGGGGAGGTGATGTAGATACGCAGTATTTT. As protein: CASRGGGDVDTQYF.

This clone occurred a few times. The V and J genes are TRBV6-4 and TRBJ2-2; weak D call: TRBD2 (6 bases). CDR1 and CDR2 (germline): MRHNA, SNTAGT. V lost 3 bases and J lost 4, with 6 bases in between. The CDR3 totals 13 residues. The CDR3 is CASSEGGTGELFF. The CDR3 coding sequence is TGTGCCAGCAGTGAGGGGGGCACCGGGGAGCTGTTTTTT.

This chain connects TRBV7-8 to TRBJ2-5; TRBD2 matches 7 bases. The CDR3 length is 16 residues. CDR1 and CDR2 (germline): SGHVS, FQNEAQ. V shed 3 bases, J shed 1 base, and the junction held 8 bases outside the gene matches. The CDR3 reads CASSFPIGGGQETQYF. The CDR3 DNA reads as TGTGCCAGCAGCTTTCCTATTGGCGGGGGCCAAGAGACCCAGTACTTC.

The rearrangement uses TRBV9 and TRBJ1-1; D is perhaps TRBD1 (5 bases). There are 15 residues in the CDR3. CDR1 is SGDLS and CDR2 is YYNGEE in the germline V gene. Trimming removed 1 base at V and 3 bases at J, with 13 bases between. The CDR3 here is CASSVTARGYTEAFF. CDR3 in DNA: TGTGCCAGCAGCGTAACCGCCCGGGGGTACACTGAAGCTTTCTTT.

The chain couples TRBV27 to TRBJ2-3, with unresolved D. V was trimmed by 8 bases and J by 3 bases, leaving 24 bases between them. From germline, CDR1 is MNHEY and CDR2 SMNVEV (reference sequence). The CDR3 covers 17 residues. CDR3 DNA: TGTGCCAGCGGAAACTCCCTCCGGGTTTTGAGAACAGATACGCAGTATTTT. Encoded protein: CASGNSLRVLRTDTQYF.

The genes are TRBV27 and TRBJ2-1, with 14 positions matching TRBD2. Per the germline V gene, CDR1 is MNHEY and CDR2 is SMNVEV (reference sequence). The CDR3 is 16 amino acids. The trim removed 5 bases at V and 4 bases at J, leaving 4 bases unmatched. CDR3 sequence reads: CASSPRLAGGYNEQFF. Written as DNA, the CDR3 is TGTGCCAGCAGTCCCCGACTAGCGGGAGGGTACAATGAGCAGTTCTTC.

The chain recombines TRBV28 with TRBJ2-1, with 9 nucleotides matching TRBD2. The CDR3 runs to 14 residues. Germline CDR1 reads MDHEN; CDR2 reads SYDVKM. The V and J ends lost 4 bases and 9 bases, in that order; junction bases with no gene match: 7. The CDR3, as DNA: TGTGCCAGCAGTTCGACTAGCGGTCACAGTGAGCAGTTCTTC. Translating gives CASSSTSGHSEQFF.

J is TRBJ2-3 and V is TRBV18, with D hard to call. V gave up 4 bases and J gave up 4 bases, with 3 bases separating them. The CDR3 consists of 11 residues. The germline V gene encodes CDR1 KGHSH and CDR2 LQKENI. The CDR3 DNA is TGTGCCAGCTCACTCTCAGATACGCAGTATTTT. It is translated as CASSLSDTQYF. The entire variable domain, with the rest obtained from reference TRBV18 and TRBJ2-3, is as follows: NAGVMQNPRHLVRRRGQEARLRCSPMKGHSHVYWYRQLPEEGLKFMVYLQKENIIDESGMPKERFSAEFPKEGPSILRIQQVVRGDSAAYFCASSLSDTQYFGPGTRLTVL.

The chain links TRBV7-3 to TRBJ2-3; 8 bases line up with TRBD2. V gave up 4 bases and J gave up 11 bases; unmatched junction bases: 8. This CDR3 comprises 13 residues. Germline loops: CDR1 SGHTA, CDR2 FQGTGA. For the CDR3, the DNA is TGTGCCAGCAGCTCCCGGGGGGGATTGGAGCAGTATTTT. This codes for CASSSRGGLEQYF. Filled out from reference TRBV7-3 and TRBJ2-3, the complete variable domain reads GAGVSQTPSNKVTEKGKYVELRCDPISGHTALYWYRQSLGQGPEFLIYFQGTGAADDSGLPNDRFFAVRPEGSVSTLKIQRTERGDSAVYLCASSSRGGLEQYFGPGTRLTVL.

CDR3 in DNA: TGTGCCAGCAGCCAGACTCGACTAGCGGGGGGGCCGGGCACAGATACGCAGTATTTT. This sequence encodes CASSQTRLAGGPGTDTQYF. V is TRBV2 and J is TRBJ2-3; 14 bases agree with TRBD2. Germline CDR1 is SNHLY and CDR2 is FYNNEI. The CDR3 runs 19 residues. The J segment lost 1 base and the V segment lost 6 bases, leaving 12 bases of the junction unmatched.

The chain links TRBV3-1 (or the pseudogene TRBV3-2) to TRBJ2-7; D remains ambiguous. Germline assignment: CDR1 LGHDT and CDR2 YNNKEL (reference sequence). The CDR3 loop spans 12 amino acids. Trimming took 9 bases from V and 0 from J, leaving 9 bases between them. The CDR3 DNA reads as TGTGCCAGGAATCCCAGCTCCTACGAGCAGTACTTC. Its translation is CARNPSSYEQYF.

J is TRBJ2-1 and V is TRBV6-2 or TRBV6-3, with D possibly being TRBD2 (5 bases). CDR1 is MNHEY and CDR2 is SVGEGT in the germline V gene. The CDR3 length is 15 residues. The V end lost 2 bases, the J end lost 5 bases, and 13 bases lay between the germline ends. CDR3 loop: CASSYVARTHNEQFF. In DNA form, the CDR3 reads TGTGCCAGCAGTTACGTAGCGAGAACTCACAATGAGCAGTTCTTC.

For this clone: One end of the junction does not line up with germline, which may come from a read error. This sequence joins TRBV28 and TRBJ1-3; D not resolved. Germline CDR1 and CDR2: MDHEN and SYDVKM. The CDR3 length is 12 residues. As DNA, the CDR3 is TGTGCCAGCAGTTTGCGGGGAAGCACCATATATTTT. Its protein is CASSLRGSTIYF.

The chain employs TRBV27 and TRBJ1-6; 8 positions match TRBD1. There are 15 residues in the CDR3. From germline, CDR1 is MNHEY and CDR2 SMNVEV (reference sequence). V lost 7 bases to trimming and J lost 6 bases; unmatched junction nucleotides: 8. The CDR3 spells CASTRQGLSNSPLHF. CDR3 nucleotide sequence: TGTGCCAGCACTAGACAGGGGTTGAGTAATTCACCCCTCCACTTT.

The chain combines TRBV6-2 or TRBV6-3 with TRBJ1-5; possibly TRBD1 for D (6 bases). CDR3 length equals 16 residues. Per germline, CDR1 MNHEY and CDR2 SVGEGT. V was trimmed by 4 bases and J by 4 bases, leaving 17 bases between them. In nucleotides, the CDR3 is TGTGCCAGCAGTTCAACCCTCCGGCAGGGGAATCAGCCCCAGCATTTT. Residues: CASSSTLRQGNQPQHF.